The present T cell receptor (beta chain) was sequenced within a study of T cells in Graves' hyperthyroidism and ophthalmopathy. Extraction of PBMCs used roughly 9.6 ml of fresh peripheral blood. This clonotype has more than one count but fewer than ten. No antigen is known for it. Amplified TCR beta CDR3 regions came from RNA transcripts. An initial round of RT-PCR targeting the TCR CDR3 relied on the HTBI primer set. TCRdb recomputed calls from the multiplex PCR reads with MiXCR, one row per CDR3 protein. The repertoire holds under 400,000 distinct CDR3 sequences, with 20% to 30% as singletons. Whole-study results and caveats: Most thyroid-expanded clonotypes above 0.001 were also found in blood.

V was shortened by 3 bases and J by 0 bases, with 9 bases between the two germline ends. The CDR3 has 14 amino acids. CDR1 and CDR2 (germline): MNHEY, SMNVEV (reference sequence). Sequences were obtained from blood. The rearrangement links TRBV27 to TRBJ2-7; D is uncertain. This TCR was recovered from a man aged 45-60 years with Graves' hyperthyroidism. As DNA, the CDR3 is TGTGCCAGCAGTTTCGCAGAGAGCTCCTACGAGCAGTACTTC. Translating gives CASSFAESSYEQYF.